The source of this T cell receptor (beta chain) is a study of blood T cell repertoires in COVID-19. Trimming cost V 1 base and J 6 bases; bases outside gene matches: 7. Germline CDR1 is KGHDR and CDR2 is SFDVKD. The CDR3 covers 16 residues. Generated by immunoSEQ multiplex PCR, the TCRdb table keeps only in-frame clones and is missing some. The sample consists of about 120,000 clones, around 83% of them appearing once. The rearrangement joins TRBV24-1 to TRBJ2-1; 8 bases agree with TRBD1. What was sequenced was peripheral blood. The receptor was isolated from a man aged 55 to 69 with acute or convalescent COVID-19. The CDR3 DNA follows: TGTGCCACCAGTGATTTTAAGACAGGGGTTACCAATGAGCAGTTCTTC. Translated, it gives CATSDFKTGVTNEQFF.